This T cell receptor (beta chain) was documented in a study of blood T cell repertoires in COVID-19. The overall study: Samples representing acute and convalescent COVID-19 were sourced from the United States, Italy and Spain. T cells, B-cell-depleted T cells, or PBMCs supplied cDNA or gDNA.

The repertoire was sequenced with immunoSEQ multiplex PCR; TCRdb's copy has only in-frame clones and lacks some. Among around 98,000 clones listed, roughly 80% were seen once. Only one count was recorded for this clone. V lost 4 bases, J lost 6 bases, and 12 bases lay in between. The CDR3 contains 14 residues. The germline V gene has CDR1 KGHSH and CDR2 LQKENI. The receptor comes from a man aged 70-80 years with active or convalescent COVID-19. The sequenced sample was peripheral blood. This chain joins TRBV18 and TRBJ1-4; D not resolved. CDR3 amino acids: CASSQGGSDEKLFF. The CDR3 DNA reads TGTGCCAGCTCACAAGGCGGGTCCGATGAAAAACTGTTTTTT.